Below, one T cell receptor (beta chain) is given with its context. What it binds is not known. Germline V gene data show CDR1 as ENHRY and CDR2 as SYGVKD. Trimming at V came to 7 bases and at J to 9 bases, leaving 6 bases not matched to a gene. This CDR3 comprises 13 residues. The CDR3 regions of TCR beta were amplified from RNA transcripts. A set of HTBI primers served as the primers for a first-round RT-PCR of the TCR CDR3. One entry per CDR3 protein, called by TCRdb with MiXCR from the multiplex PCR reads. The sample consists of 650,000 to 800,000 distinct CDR3 sequences, just under 45% of them appearing once. These data come from a study of T cells in Graves' hyperthyroidism and ophthalmopathy. Study-wide results and caveats: Among thyroid clonotypes expanded above 0.001, most also appeared in blood. The model identified upcoming ophthalmopathy a median 6.5 months ahead of onset.

Exclusions: uncontrolled infection, other autoimmune disease, pregnancy, lactation. Thyroid ultrasound, orbital computed tomography, clinical symptoms, and serum thyroxine and TRAb underpinned diagnoses. The source is an adult man with Graves' disease, either hyperthyroidism or ophthalmopathy (not recorded which). The sample consisted of peripheral blood or thyroid tissue (not recorded which). V gene TRBV10-3 combines with J gene TRBJ1-6; TRBD1 aligns across 7 bases. The CDR3 sequence: CAITDSGGSPLHF. The CDR3 DNA reads TGTGCCATCACTGACTCAGGGGGTTCACCCCTCCACTTT.